Given below is one T cell receptor (beta chain) in context. It has no known antigen specificity. No much larger clonotype is one base removed from it; base qualities were not supplied. Thawed PBMCs were FACS-sorted into unstimulated Tregs (CD4+CD25+CD127-), CD4+ non-Tregs (CD4+CD25-), CD4 cells and CD8 cells. Blood from healthy controls was obtained either as purchased buffy coats or from healthy volunteers. Healthy control blood was separated into PBMCs by Ficoll density gradient and cryopreserved, and patient PBMCs were collected both before and after transplant. Trimming costs V 6 bases and J 6 bases, and their ends lie 17 bases apart. CDR1 MNHEY and CDR2 SMNVEV were looked up in the germline V gene (reference sequence). From its cysteine to its phenylalanine, the CDR3 spans 14 amino acids. The DNA shown is the 42-base CDR3, in frame from base 1. The data originate from a study of Tregs in tolerant kidney transplant recipients (dated by TCRdb to the late 2010s). General notes on the study: The study applied TCRbeta sequencing to find donor-specific regulatory T cells before combined kidney and bone marrow transplantation and then followed those same cells after transplant. In a few healthy controls, several methods of expanding Tregs specific for an allogeneic donor were compared by TCRbeta repertoire sequencing. The investigation overall reported the following: Although technical replication error seemed to be minimal, the question of biological reproducibility was not addressed directly. Expanding Tregs with activated donor B cells appeared to identify the most biologically relevant and donor-specific TCRbeta repertoire. Because the study included only a small number of patients, the results must be confirmed in larger populations and under other immunosuppression protocols.

For TCRbeta CDR3 sequencing, genomic DNA was extracted from sorted cells using the QIAGEN DNeasy Blood and Tissue Kit. High-throughput TCRbeta CDR3 sequencing was carried out commercially through immunoSEQ, with PCR amplification with bias correction and internal controls included. The paper's data handling went like this. Unique productive TCRbeta sequences were defined by CDR3 nucleotide sequence when primers matched and otherwise by CDR3 amino acid sequence together with Vbeta and Jbeta genes. As a correction for sorting error, sequences shared between sorted populations at a frequency ratio of 2:1 or less were discarded, and the remaining shared sequences were assigned to the higher population. A sequence was defined as donor-reactive if the sequence was expanded at least 5-fold in CFSE-low cells compared with unstimulated cells and had a frequency of at least 0.01% in CFSE-low cells. Jensen-Shannon divergence, calculated on the top 100 TCRbeta sequences ranked by frequency, was used to quantify repertoire divergence. For samples with multiple sequencing runs, sorting error was corrected in each run separately before the runs were combined. The immuneACCESS repertoire file appears here via TCRdb, limited to in-frame rearrangements. These files lack a portion of the clones; in checked studies, under half of the deficit traces to unresolved V genes, and the cause of the others is not known. Clone size and the V and J calls come from that table; the DNA yielded D and trimming. This sample gives more than 90,000 clones in total; about 90% of them show up just once. Over 0.5% of the sample comes from the top ten.

The sample comprised CD4+ T cells from blood. The sequence was obtained from a human donor in good health. This chain joins TRBV27 to TRBJ1-2; the D gene is possibly TRBD1, with 5 bases matching. The DNA is TGTGCCAGCAGCGCAGGGCCTGGGACGAATGGCTACACCTTC. This sequence encodes CASSAGPGTNGYTF.